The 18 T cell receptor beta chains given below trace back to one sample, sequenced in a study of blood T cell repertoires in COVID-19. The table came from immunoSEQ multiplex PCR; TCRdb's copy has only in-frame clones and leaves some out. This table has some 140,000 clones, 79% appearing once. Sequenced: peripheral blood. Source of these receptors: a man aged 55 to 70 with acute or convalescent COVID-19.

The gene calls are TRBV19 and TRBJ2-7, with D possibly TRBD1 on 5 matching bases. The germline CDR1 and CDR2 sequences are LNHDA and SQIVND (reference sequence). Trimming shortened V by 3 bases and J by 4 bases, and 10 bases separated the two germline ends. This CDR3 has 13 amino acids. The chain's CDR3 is CASSMTVGYEQYF. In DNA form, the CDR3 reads TGTGCCAGTAGTATGACAGTCGGGTACGAGCAGTACTTC.

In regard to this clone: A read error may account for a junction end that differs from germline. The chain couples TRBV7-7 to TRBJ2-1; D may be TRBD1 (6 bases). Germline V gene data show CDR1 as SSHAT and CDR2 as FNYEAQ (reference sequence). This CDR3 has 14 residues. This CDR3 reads CASSPGQFYNEQFF. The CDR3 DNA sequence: TGTGCTAGCAGCCCCGGACAGTTCTACAATGAGCAGTTCTTC. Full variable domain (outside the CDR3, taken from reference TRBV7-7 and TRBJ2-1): GAGVSQSPRYKVTKRGQDVTLRCDPISSHATLYWYQQALGQGPEFLTYFNYEAQPDKSGLPSDRFSAERPEGSISTLTIQRTEQRDSAMYRCASSPGQFYNEQFFGPGTRLTVL.

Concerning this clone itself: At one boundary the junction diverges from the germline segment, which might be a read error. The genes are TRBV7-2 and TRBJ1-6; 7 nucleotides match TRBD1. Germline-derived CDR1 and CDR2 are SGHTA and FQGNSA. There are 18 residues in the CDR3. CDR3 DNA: TGTGCCAGCACCTTAAAAGGAGGAGGGGGCAGAACGAATTCACCCCTCCACTTT. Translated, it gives CASTLKGGGGRTNSPLHF.

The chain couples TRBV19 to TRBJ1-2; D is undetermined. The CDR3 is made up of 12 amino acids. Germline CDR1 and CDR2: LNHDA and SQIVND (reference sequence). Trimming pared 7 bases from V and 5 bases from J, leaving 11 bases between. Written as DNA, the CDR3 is TGTGCCAGTACAACGGGTAATTATGGCTACACCTTC. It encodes CASTTGNYGYTF.

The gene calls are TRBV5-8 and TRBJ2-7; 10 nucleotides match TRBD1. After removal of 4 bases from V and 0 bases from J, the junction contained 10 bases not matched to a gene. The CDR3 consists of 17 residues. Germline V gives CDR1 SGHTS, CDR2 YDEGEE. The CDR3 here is CASSAGTGVRSSYEQYF. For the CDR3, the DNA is TGTGCCAGCAGCGCCGGGACAGGGGTGAGGAGCTCCTACGAGCAGTACTTC.

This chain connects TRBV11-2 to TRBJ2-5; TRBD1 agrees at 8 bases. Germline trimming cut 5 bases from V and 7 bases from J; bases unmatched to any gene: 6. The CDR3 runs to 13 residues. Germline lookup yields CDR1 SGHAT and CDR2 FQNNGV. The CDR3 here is CASSTGQGGTQYF. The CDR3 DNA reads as TGTGCCAGCAGCACCGGACAGGGCGGGACCCAGTACTTC.

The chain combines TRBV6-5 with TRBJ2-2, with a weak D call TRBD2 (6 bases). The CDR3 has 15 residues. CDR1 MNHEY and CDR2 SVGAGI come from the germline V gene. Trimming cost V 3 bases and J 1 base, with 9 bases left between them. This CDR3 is CASSYSGLNTGELFF. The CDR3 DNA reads TGTGCCAGCAGTTATAGCGGACTGAACACCGGGGAGCTGTTTTTT.

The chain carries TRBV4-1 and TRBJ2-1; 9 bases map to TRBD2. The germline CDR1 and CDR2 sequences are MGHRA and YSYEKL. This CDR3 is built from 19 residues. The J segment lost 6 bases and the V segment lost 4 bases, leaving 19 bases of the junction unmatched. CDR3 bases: TGCGCCAGCAGCCCAAGAGAATTAGCGGGAGTAGGCGGGATCAATGAGCAGTTCTTC. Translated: CASSPRELAGVGGINEQFF.

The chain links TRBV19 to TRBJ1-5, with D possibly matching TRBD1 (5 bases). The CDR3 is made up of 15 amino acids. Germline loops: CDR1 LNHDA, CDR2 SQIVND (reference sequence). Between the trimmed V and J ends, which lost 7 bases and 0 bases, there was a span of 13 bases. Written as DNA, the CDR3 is TGTGCCAGTATTGAAGGGGTTTATAGCAATCAGCCCCAGCATTTT. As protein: CASIEGVYSNQPQHF.

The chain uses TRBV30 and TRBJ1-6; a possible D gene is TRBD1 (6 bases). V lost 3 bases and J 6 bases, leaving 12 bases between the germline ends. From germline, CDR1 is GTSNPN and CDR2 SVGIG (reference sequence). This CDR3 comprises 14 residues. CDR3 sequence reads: CAWRPGQTNSPLHF. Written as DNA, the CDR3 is TGTGCCTGGAGGCCGGGACAAACTAATTCACCCCTCCACTTT. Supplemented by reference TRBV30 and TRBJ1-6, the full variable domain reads SQTIHQWPATLVQPVGSPLSLECTVEGTSNPNLYWYRQAAGRGLQLLFYSVGIGQISSEVPQNLSASRPQDRQFILSSKKLLLSDSGFYLCAWRPGQTNSPLHFGNGTRLTVT.

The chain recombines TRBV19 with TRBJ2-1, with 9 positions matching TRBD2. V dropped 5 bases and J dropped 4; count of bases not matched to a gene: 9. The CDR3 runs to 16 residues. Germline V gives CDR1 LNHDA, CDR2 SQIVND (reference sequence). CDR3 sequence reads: CASSPSWAGGYNEQFF. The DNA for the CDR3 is TGTGCCAGTAGTCCGAGTTGGGCGGGAGGGTACAATGAGCAGTTCTTC.

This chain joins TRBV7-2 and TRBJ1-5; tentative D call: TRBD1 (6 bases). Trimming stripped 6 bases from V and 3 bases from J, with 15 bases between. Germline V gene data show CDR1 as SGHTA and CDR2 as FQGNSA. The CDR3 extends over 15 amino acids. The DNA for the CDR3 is TGTGCCAGCAGTCCTTACCCAGGGGACAATCAGCCCCAGCATTTT. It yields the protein CASSPYPGDNQPQHF.

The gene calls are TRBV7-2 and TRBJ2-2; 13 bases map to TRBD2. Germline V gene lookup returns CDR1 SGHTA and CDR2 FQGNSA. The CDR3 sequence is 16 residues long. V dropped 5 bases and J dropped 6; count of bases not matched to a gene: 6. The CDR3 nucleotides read TGTGCCAGCAGCCCCCCGGGACTAGCGGGATCCGGGGAGCTGTTTTTT. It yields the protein CASSPPGLAGSGELFF.

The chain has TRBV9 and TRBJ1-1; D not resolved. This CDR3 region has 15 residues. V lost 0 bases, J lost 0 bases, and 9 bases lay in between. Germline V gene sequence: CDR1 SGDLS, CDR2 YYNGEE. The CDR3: CASSVDNGMNTEAFF. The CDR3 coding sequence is TGTGCCAGCAGCGTAGACAACGGGATGAACACTGAAGCTTTCTTT.

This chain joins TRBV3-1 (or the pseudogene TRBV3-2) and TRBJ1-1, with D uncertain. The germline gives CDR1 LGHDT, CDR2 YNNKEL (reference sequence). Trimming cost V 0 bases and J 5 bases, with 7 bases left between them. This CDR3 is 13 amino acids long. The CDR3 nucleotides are TGTGCCAGCAGCCAAGAAAGGAGGACTGAAGCTTTCTTT. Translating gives CASSQERRTEAFF.

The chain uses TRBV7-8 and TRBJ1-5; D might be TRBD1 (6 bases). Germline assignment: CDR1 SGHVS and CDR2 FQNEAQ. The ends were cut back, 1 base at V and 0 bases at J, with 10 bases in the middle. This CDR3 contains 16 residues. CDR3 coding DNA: TGTGCCAGCAGCTTAGTGGGGGCTTTTAGCAATCAGCCCCAGCATTTT. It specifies CASSLVGAFSNQPQHF.

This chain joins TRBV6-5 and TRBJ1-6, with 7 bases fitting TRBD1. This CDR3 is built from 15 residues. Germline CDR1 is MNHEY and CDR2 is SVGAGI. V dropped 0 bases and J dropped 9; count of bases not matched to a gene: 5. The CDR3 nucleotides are TGTGCCAGCAGTTACTCCGACCAGGGGGTTTCACCCCTCCACTTT. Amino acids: CASSYSDQGVSPLHF.

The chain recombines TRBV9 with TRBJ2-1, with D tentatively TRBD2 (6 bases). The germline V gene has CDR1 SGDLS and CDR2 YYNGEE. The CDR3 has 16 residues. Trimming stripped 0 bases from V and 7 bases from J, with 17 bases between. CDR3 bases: TGTGCCAGCAGCGTAGACGGGAGCCATTTCTCAAATGAGCAGTTCTTC. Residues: CASSVDGSHFSNEQFF.